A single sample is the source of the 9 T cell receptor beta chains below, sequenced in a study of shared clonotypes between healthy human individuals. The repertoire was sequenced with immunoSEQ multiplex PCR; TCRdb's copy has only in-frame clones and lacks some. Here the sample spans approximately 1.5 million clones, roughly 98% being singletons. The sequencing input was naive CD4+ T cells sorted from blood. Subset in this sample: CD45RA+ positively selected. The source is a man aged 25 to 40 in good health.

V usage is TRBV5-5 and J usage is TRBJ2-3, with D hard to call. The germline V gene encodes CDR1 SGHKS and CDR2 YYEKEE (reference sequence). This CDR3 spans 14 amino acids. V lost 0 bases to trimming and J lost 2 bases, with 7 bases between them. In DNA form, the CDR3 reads TGTGCCAGCAGCTTGGATAGCAACACAGATACGCAGTATTTT. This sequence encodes CASSLDSNTDTQYF.

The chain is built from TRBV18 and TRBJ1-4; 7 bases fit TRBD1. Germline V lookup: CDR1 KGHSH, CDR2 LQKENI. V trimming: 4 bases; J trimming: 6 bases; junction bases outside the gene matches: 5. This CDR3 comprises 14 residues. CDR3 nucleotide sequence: TGTGCCAGCTCACTTAGGACAGGAGATGAAAAACTGTTTTTT. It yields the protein CASSLRTGDEKLFF.

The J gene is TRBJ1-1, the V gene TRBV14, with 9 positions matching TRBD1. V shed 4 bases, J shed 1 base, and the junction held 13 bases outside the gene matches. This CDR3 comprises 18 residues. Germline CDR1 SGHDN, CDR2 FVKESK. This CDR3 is CASSLMPGQGMGNTEAFF. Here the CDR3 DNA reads TGTGCCAGCAGCCTGATGCCGGGACAGGGTATGGGGAACACTGAAGCTTTCTTT.

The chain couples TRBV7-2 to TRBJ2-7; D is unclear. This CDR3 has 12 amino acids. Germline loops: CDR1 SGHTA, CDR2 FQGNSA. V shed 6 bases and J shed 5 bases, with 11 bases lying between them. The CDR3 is CASSRVRHEQYF. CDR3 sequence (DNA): TGTGCCAGCAGTCGGGTTCGGCACGAGCAGTACTTC.

The CDR3 loop is CASSYSLVKGATNEKLFF. DNA of the CDR3: TGTGCCAGCAGTTATTCTCTCGTGAAGGGCGCAACTAATGAAAAACTGTTTTTT. V and J are TRBV6-9 and TRBJ1-4, with unresolved D. The CDR3 consists of 18 residues. With 0 bases removed from V and 0 bases from J, the gap between germline ends came to 14 bases. Germline-derived CDR1 and CDR2 are MNHGY and SVAAGI.

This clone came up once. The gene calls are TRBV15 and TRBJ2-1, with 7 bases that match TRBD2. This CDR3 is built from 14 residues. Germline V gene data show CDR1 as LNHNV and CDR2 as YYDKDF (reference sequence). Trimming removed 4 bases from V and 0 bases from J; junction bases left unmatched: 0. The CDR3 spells CATSTGGSYNEQFF. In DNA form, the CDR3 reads TGTGCCACCAGCACGGGGGGCTCCTACAATGAGCAGTTCTTC. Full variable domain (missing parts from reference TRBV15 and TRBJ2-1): DAMVIQNPRYQVTQFGKPVTLSCSQTLNHNVMYWYQQKSSQAPKLLFHYYDKDFNNEADTPDNFQSRRPNTSFCFLDIRSPGLGDTAMYLCATSTGGSYNEQFFGPGTRLTVL.

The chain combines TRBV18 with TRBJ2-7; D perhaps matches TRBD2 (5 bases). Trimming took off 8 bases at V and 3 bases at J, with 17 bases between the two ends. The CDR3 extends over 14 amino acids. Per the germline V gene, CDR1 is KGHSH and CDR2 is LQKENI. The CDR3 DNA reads TGTGCCAGCCAGGATCTGCCAGGACTCTACGAGCAGTACTTC. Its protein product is CASQDLPGLYEQYF. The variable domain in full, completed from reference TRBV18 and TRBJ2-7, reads NAGVMQNPRHLVRRRGQEARLRCSPMKGHSHVYWYRQLPEEGLKFMVYLQKENIIDESGMPKERFSAEFPKEGPSILRIQQVVRGDSAAYFCASQDLPGLYEQYFGPGTRLTVT.

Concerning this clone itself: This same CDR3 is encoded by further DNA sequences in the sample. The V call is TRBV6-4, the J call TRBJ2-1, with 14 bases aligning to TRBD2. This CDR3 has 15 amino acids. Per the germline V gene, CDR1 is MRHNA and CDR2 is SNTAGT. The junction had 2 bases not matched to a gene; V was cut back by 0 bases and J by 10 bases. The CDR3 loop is CASSDSTSGRAEQFF. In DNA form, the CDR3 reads TGTGCCAGCAGTGACTCGACTAGCGGGAGGGCCGAGCAGTTCTTC.

CDR3 in amino acids: CSARGGPEAFF. CDR3 nucleotides: TGCAGTGCTAGGGGGGGGCCTGAAGCTTTCTTT. J is TRBJ1-1 and V is TRBV20-1; the D gene is possibly TRBD1 (6 bases). The V and J ends lost 3 bases and 6 bases respectively, with 8 bases between them. The CDR3 runs to 11 residues. The V gene's germline CDR1 is DFQATT and CDR2 SNEGSKA (reference sequence).